This T cell receptor (beta chain) was sequenced during a study of identical twins. Each donor (without exception) was a healthy Caucasian. TCRdb reprocessed the 5' RACE reads with MiXCR, giving one entry per CDR3 protein. The sample includes 540,000 or so distinct CDR3 sequences, around 20% seen only once; the top ten take around 0.47%. CDR1 and CDR2 from the germline V gene are MNHNS and SASEGT. The CDR3 is 13 residues long. Between the trimmed V and J ends, which lost 6 bases and 4 bases, there was a span of 10 bases. These same data were also listed under a study on yellow fever vaccine responses in identical twins.

The source is a woman aged 18-29 years in good health. This chain joins TRBV6-1 and TRBJ2-1; D is uncertain. Sequencing was done on a sample of CD4+ T cells sorted from blood. CDR3 bases: TGTGCCAGCAGCATCACCCTTTACAATGAGCAGTTCTTC. As protein: CASSITLYNEQFF.